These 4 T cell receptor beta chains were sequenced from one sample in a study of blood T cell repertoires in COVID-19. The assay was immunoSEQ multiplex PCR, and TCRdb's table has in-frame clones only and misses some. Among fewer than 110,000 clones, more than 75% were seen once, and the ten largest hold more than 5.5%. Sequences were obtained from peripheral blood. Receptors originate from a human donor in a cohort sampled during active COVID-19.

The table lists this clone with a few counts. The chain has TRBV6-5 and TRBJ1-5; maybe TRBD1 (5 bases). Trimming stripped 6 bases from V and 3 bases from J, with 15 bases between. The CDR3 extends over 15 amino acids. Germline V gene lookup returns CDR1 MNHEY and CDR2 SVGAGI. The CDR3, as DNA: TGTGCCAGCAGCGTAAAAAGGACACCCAATCAGCCCCAGCATTTT. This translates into CASSVKRTPNQPQHF.

As DNA, the CDR3 is TGTGCCAGCAGCCACGCCTTGGGGCTACGCCTCGGAATACAGGTCTACAATGAGCAGTTCTTC. Translation: CASSHALGLRLGIQVYNEQFF. This chain joins TRBV14 and TRBJ2-1; TRBD1 might be the D (5 bases). The CDR3 runs 21 residues. Trimming took off 3 bases at V and 3 bases at J, with 30 bases between the two ends. Germline CDR1 SGHDN, CDR2 FVKESK.

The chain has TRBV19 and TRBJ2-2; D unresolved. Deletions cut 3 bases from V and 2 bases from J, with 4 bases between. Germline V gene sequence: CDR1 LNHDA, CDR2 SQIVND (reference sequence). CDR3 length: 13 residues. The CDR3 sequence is CASSIGNTGELFF. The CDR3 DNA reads TGTGCCAGTAGTATCGGTAACACCGGGGAGCTGTTTTTT. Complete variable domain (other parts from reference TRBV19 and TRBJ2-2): DGGITQSPKYLFRKEGQNVTLSCEQNLNHDAMYWYRQDPGQGLRLIYYSQIVNDFQKGDIAEGYSVSREKKESFPLTVTSAQKNPTAFYLCASSIGNTGELFFGEGSRLTVL.

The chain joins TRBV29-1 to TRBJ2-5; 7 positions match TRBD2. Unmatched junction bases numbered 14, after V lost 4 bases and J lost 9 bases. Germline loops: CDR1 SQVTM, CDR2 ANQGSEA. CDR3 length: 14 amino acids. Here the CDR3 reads CSVGWGTGSGAQYF. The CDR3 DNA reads TGCAGCGTTGGGTGGGGGACTGGGAGCGGGGCCCAGTACTTC.